This T cell receptor beta chain was identified during a study of blood T cell repertoires in COVID-19. Sequenced by immunoSEQ multiplex PCR; TCRdb stores in-frame clones only, minus some. The sample shows fewer than 300,000 clones, 80% to 95% of them seen only once. Trimming took 2 bases from V and 7 from J, leaving 12 bases between them. The CDR3 sequence is 14 residues long. Germline CDR1 SGHAT, CDR2 FQNNGV. The sequencing input was peripheral blood. The chain couples TRBV11-2 to TRBJ2-1; D not resolved. The clonotype comes from a woman between 25 and 40 years old with COVID-19, enrolled during active disease. CDR3 nucleotides: TGTGCCAGCAGCTTATCCTCTATTAATAATGAGCAGTTCTTC. Its translation: CASSLSSINNEQFF.